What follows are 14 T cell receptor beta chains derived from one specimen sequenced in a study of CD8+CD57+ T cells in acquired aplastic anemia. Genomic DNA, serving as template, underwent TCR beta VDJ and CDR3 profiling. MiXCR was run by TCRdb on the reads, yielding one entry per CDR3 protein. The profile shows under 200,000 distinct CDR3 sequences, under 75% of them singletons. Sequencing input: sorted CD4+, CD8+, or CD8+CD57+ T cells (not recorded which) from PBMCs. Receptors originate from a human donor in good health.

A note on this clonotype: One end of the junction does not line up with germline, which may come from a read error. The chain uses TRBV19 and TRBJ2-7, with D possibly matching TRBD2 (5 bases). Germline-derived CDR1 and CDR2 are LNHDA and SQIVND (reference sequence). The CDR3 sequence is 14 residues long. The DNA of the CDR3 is TGTGCCAGTAGTATGGCCGGGGTTGCCTACGAGCAGCACTTC. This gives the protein CASSMAGVAYEQHF. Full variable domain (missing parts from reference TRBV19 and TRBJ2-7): DGGITQSPKYLFRKEGQNVTLSCEQNLNHDAMYWYRQDPGQGLRLIYYSQIVNDFQKGDIAEGYSVSREKKESFPLTVTSAQKNPTAFYLCASSMAGVAYEQHFGPGTRLTVT.

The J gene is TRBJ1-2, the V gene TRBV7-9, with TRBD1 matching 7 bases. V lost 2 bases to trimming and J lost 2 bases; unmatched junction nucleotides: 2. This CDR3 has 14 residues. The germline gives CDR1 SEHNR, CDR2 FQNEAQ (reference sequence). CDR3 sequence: CASSLLQGNYGYTF. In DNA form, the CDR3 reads TGTGCCAGCAGCTTATTACAGGGGAACTATGGCTACACCTTC.

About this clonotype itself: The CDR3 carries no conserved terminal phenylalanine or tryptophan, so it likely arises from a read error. The CDR3 reads CASSPTRTGGNYGYTL. The CDR3 nucleotides are TGTGCCAGCAGCCCTACGCGAACAGGGGGCAACTATGGCTACACCCTC. The chain carries TRBV7-9 and TRBJ1-2; 9 positions agree with TRBD1. The CDR3 is made up of 16 amino acids. The trim removed 5 bases at V and 2 bases at J, leaving 9 bases unmatched. The V gene's germline CDR1 is SEHNR and CDR2 FQNEAQ (reference sequence).

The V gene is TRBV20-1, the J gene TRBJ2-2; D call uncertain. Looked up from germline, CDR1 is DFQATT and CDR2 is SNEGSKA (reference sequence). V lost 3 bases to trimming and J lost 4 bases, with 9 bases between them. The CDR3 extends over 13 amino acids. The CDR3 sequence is CSARRTGTGELFF. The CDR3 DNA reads TGCAGTGCTAGGCGGACGGGCACCGGGGAGCTGTTTTTT.

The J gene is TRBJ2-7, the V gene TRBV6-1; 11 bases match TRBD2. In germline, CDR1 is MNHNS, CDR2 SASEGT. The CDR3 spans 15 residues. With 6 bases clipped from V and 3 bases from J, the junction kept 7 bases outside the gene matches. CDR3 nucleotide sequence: TGTGCCAGCAGGACGACTAGCGGGAATCTCTACGAGCAGTACTTC. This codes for CASRTTSGNLYEQYF.

CDR3 residues: CSVDHRTGPPDTQYF. The CDR3 coding sequence is TGCAGCGTTGATCACAGGACAGGGCCGCCAGATACGCAGTATTTT. The chain uses TRBV29-1 and TRBJ2-3, with TRBD1 matching 8 bases. With V trimmed by 3 bases and J by 4 bases, 9 bases remained unmatched. CDR1 is SQVTM, CDR2 ANQGSEA, per germline. This CDR3 has 15 residues.

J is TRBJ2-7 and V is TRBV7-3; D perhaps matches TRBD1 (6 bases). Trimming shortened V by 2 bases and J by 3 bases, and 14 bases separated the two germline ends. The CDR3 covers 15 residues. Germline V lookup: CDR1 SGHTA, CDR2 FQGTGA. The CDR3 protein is CASSLEQGPGYEQYF. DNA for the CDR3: TGTGCCAGCAGCTTAGAACAGGGACCAGGCTACGAGCAGTACTTC.

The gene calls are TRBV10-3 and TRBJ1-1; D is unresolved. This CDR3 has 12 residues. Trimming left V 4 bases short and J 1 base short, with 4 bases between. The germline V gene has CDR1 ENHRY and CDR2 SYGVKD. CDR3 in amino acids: CAISGQNTEAFF. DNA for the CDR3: TGTGCCATCAGTGGCCAGAACACTGAAGCTTTCTTT.

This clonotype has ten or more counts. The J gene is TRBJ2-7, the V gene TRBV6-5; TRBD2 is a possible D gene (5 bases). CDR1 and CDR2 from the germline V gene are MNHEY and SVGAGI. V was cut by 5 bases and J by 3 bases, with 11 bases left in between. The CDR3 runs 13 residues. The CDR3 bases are TGTGCCAGCAGTCACGGGGATCTCTACGAGCAGTACTTC. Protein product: CASSHGDLYEQYF.

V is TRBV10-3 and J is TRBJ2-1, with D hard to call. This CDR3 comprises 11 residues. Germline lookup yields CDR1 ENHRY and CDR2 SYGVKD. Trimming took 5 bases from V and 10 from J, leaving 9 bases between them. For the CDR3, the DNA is TGTGCCATCAGTTCCGGGCGGGAGCAGTTCTTC. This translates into CAISSGREQFF.

The CDR3 region is CASSPSGGGETQYF. The DNA of the CDR3 is TGTGCCAGCAGCCCTAGCGGAGGAGGGGAGACCCAGTACTTC. The V gene is TRBV7-9, the J gene TRBJ2-5; 7 bases fit TRBD2. Trimming took 5 bases from V and 5 from J; bases not matched to a gene: 8. This CDR3 is 14 amino acids long. Germline V lookup: CDR1 SEHNR, CDR2 FQNEAQ (reference sequence).

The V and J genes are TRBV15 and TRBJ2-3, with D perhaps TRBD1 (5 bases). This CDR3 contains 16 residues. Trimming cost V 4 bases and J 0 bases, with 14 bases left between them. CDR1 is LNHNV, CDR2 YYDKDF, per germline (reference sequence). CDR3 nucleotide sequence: TGTGCCACCAGCACCTGGGGCACACTGAGCACAGATACGCAGTATTTT. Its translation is CATSTWGTLSTDTQYF. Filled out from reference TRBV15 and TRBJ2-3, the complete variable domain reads DAMVIQNPRYQVTQFGKPVTLSCSQTLNHNVMYWYQQKSSQAPKLLFHYYDKDFNNEADTPDNFQSRRPNTSFCFLDIRSPGLGDTAMYLCATSTWGTLSTDTQYFGPGTRLTVL.

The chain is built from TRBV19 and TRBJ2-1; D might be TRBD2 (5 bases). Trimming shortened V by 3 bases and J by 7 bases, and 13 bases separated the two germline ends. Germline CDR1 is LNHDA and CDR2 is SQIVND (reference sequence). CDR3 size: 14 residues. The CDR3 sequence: CASSMRAPLNEQFF. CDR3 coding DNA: TGTGCCAGTAGTATGAGGGCCCCTTTGAATGAGCAGTTCTTC.

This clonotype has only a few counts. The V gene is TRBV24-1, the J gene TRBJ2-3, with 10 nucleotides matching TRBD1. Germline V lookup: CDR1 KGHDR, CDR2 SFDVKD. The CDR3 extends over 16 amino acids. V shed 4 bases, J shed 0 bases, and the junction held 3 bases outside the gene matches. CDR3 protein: CATSDRQGASTDTQYF. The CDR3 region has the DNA TGTGCCACCAGTGACCGACAGGGGGCTAGCACAGATACGCAGTATTTT.